These T cell receptor beta chains were read from a single sample in a study of cytomegalovirus exposure and HLA in healthy donors. Generated by immunoSEQ multiplex PCR, the TCRdb table keeps only in-frame clones and is missing some. Of about 190,000 clones in the sample, over 75% were seen once. The sample comprised PBMCs. These receptors originate from a man aged 40-55 years in good health and CMV-seropositive. The CDR3 runs from the conserved cysteine through the conserved F or W. D genes are given only for firm matches. Rows may omit the clone size; those that give it use once, few, many or a size class.

>NA|TRBV30|TRBJ2-5|NA
CAWSASPQTQYF
TGTGCCTGGAGTGCTTCCCCCCAGACCCAGTACTTC
>TRBD1|TRBV5-1|TRBJ2-5|once
CASSLEGGAQTQYF
TGCGCCAGCAGCTTGGAAGGGGGCGCGCAGACCCAGTACTTC
>TRBD1|TRBV5-4|TRBJ1-1|NA
CASSWAPGQGKTEAFF
TGTGCCAGCAGCTGGGCCCCCGGACAGGGGAAGACTGAAGCTTTCTTT
>TRBD1|TRBV7-6|TRBJ1-2|NA
CASSFSDRDDGYTF
TGTGCCAGCAGCTTCTCGGACAGGGATGATGGCTACACCTTC
>TRBD1|TRBV5-1|TRBJ2-3|few
CASSLQGTGRDTQYF
TGCGCCAGCAGCTTGCAGGGGACAGGGAGGGATACGCAGTATTTT
>TRBD1|TRBV19|TRBJ1-5|NA
CASSEGQGNQPQHF
TGTGCCAGTAGTGAGGGACAGGGAAATCAGCCCCAGCATTTT
>NA|TRBV7-9|TRBJ1-6|few
CASSSPGRESSPLHF
TGTGCCAGCAGCTCGCCGGGACGGGAGAGTTCACCCCTCCACTTT
>NA|TRBV5-1|TRBJ2-1|NA
CASSLAWGPPGDEQFF
TGCGCCAGCAGCTTGGCCTGGGGCCCCCCTGGAGATGAGCAGTTCTTC
>TRBD1|TRBV5-8|TRBJ1-5|few
CASSSGQGSGQPQHF
TGTGCCAGCAGCTCGGGACAGGGAAGCGGTCAGCCCCAGCATTTT
>TRBD1|TRBV7-3|TRBJ2-2|once
CASSLGQVRTGELFF
TGTGCCAGCAGCTTGGGACAGGTCAGGACCGGGGAGCTGTTTTTT
>TRBD2|TRBV6-5|TRBJ2-5|NA
CASSYSGTSGGETQYF
TGTGCCAGCAGTTACTCGGGGACTAGCGGGGGGGAGACCCAGTACTTC
>TRBD2|TRBV9|TRBJ2-1|NA
CASSESGTSLYEQFF
TGTGCCAGCAGCGAGTCCGGGACTAGCTTGTACGAGCAGTTCTTC
>NA|TRBV6-8|TRBJ2-5|once
CASSYSQLNQQGGWETQYF
TGTGCCAGCAGTTACTCTCAACTAAACCAACAGGGAGGGTGGGAGACCCAGTACTTC
>TRBD2|TRBV19|TRBJ2-5|NA
CASSRDSGGGETQYF
TGTGCCAGCTCCCGGGATAGCGGGGGGGGAGAGACCCAGTACTTC
>NA|TRBV25-1|TRBJ1-2|NA
CASSLTGNRGYTF
TGTGCCAGCAGCCTCACAGGGAATCGAGGCTACACCTTC
>TRBD2|TRBV15|TRBJ2-3|NA
CATSRDIGGGRSTDTQYF
TGTGCCACCAGCAGAGATATAGGCGGGGGACGTAGCACAGATACGCAGTATTTT
>NA|TRBV2|TRBJ2-7|few
CASNRGRNEQYF
TGTGCCAGCAATCGGGGGAGGAACGAGCAGTACTTC
>NA|TRBV9|TRBJ2-3|NA
CASSVDTQRSPTDTQYF
TGTGCCAGCAGCGTAGACACACAACGGAGCCCCACAGATACGCAGTATTTT
>NA|TRBV19|TRBJ1-1|NA
CASNSREDTEAFF
TGTGCCAGTAATTCCAGGGAGGACACTGAAGCTTTCTTT
>NA|TRBV21-1|TRBJ2-7|NA
CASSKVIGGGTYEQYF
TGTGCCAGCAGCAAAGTTATAGGCGGGGGTACCTACGAGCAGTACTTC
>TRBD1|TRBV9|TRBJ2-3|NA
CASSVGQGRGDTQYF
TGTGCCAGCAGCGTAGGACAGGGACGTGGAGATACGCAGTATTTT
>TRBD1|TRBV14|TRBJ1-2|NA
CASSQGTGGGYTF
TGTGCCAGCAGCCAAGGGACAGGAGGGGGCTACACCTTC
>TRBD2|TRBV5-6|TRBJ2-2|NA
CASSETSSYTGELFF
TGTGCCAGCAGCGAGACTAGCAGCTACACCGGGGAGCTGTTTTTT
>NA|TRBV7-2|TRBJ1-2|NA
CASSLARGGYTF
TGTGCCAGCAGCTTAGCTCGGGGAGGCTACACCTTC
>NA|TRBV5-6|TRBJ1-2|NA
CASSLVVQVPTNTF
TGTGCCAGCAGCTTGGTGGTACAGGTCCCGACCAACACCTTC
>TRBD1|TRBV6-5|TRBJ2-1|NA
CASSPRGPAYNEQFF
TGTGCCAGCAGCCCCAGGGGGCCAGCCTACAATGAGCAGTTCTTC
>TRBD2|TRBV19|TRBJ2-1|NA
CACRLGGGAGNEQFF
TGTGCCTGCAGATTAGGCGGGGGGGCCGGGAATGAGCAGTTCTTC
>NA|TRBV7-2|TRBJ2-1|NA
CASSLEGAVYNEQFF
TGTGCCAGCAGCTTAGAAGGGGCTGTCTACAATGAGCAGTTCTTC
>NA|TRBV4-2|TRBJ2-2|NA
CASSHPVTGELFF
TGTGCCAGCAGCCATCCCGTTACCGGGGAGCTGTTTTTT
>NA|TRBV4-1|TRBJ1-1|NA
CASSQGDMTNTEAFF
TGCGCCAGCAGCCAGGGAGACATGACGAACACTGAAGCTTTCTTT
>TRBD1|TRBV7-8|TRBJ1-1|NA
CASSPTGNAEAFF
TGTGCCAGCAGCCCGACAGGGAATGCTGAAGCTTTCTTT
>NA|TRBV5-1|TRBJ1-6|NA
CASTPSSYNSPLHF
TGCGCCAGCACGCCCAGCTCCTATAATTCACCCCTCCACTTT
>NA|TRBV29-1|TRBJ1-2|NA
CSVLHIGYTF
TGCAGCGTCCTCCACATTGGCTACACCTTC
>NA|TRBV11-3|TRBJ2-2|NA
CASSLESGTGELFF
TGTGCCAGCAGCTTAGAATCGGGGACCGGGGAGCTGTTTTTT
>NA|TRBV4-3|TRBJ1-2|NA
CASSQPGISYGYTF
TGCGCCAGCAGCCAACCCGGGATTAGCTATGGCTACACCTTC
>NA|TRBV21-1|TRBJ2-7|NA
CASSKVLPSSYEQYF
TGTGCCAGCAGCAAAGTACTTCCGAGCTCCTACGAGCAGTACTTC
>NA|TRBV30|TRBJ1-2|NA
CAWSVGQGYGYTF
TGTGCCTGGAGTGTAGGGCAGGGGTATGGCTACACCTTC
>TRBD1|TRBV4-2|TRBJ1-1|NA
CASSPGQANTEAFF
TGTGCCAGCAGCCCGGGACAGGCGAACACTGAAGCTTTCTTT
>TRBD2|TRBV5-1|TRBJ2-7|few
CASSTPGLASNEQYF
TGCGCCAGCAGCACTCCGGGACTAGCGAGCAACGAGCAGTACTTC
>TRBD1|TRBV7-2|TRBJ1-5|NA
CASSPQGPPSPQHF
TGTGCCAGCAGCCCACAGGGGCCCCCGTCGCCCCAGCATTTT
>NA|TRBV2|TRBJ1-5|NA
CASSGGENQPQHF
TGTGCCAGCAGTGGGGGGGAGAATCAGCCCCAGCATTTT
>NA|TRBV19|TRBJ1-6|NA
CASSMRADHSPLHF
TGTGCCAGTAGTATGCGGGCAGACCACTCACCCCTCCACTTT
>TRBD1|TRBV5-1|TRBJ2-1|NA
CASHLGTATYNEQFF
TGCGCCAGCCATCTCGGGACAGCGACCTACAATGAGCAGTTCTTC
>NA|TRBV11-2|TRBJ1-1|NA
CASPSTFSPRGRVNTEAFF
TGTGCCAGCCCCAGCACGTTTTCGCCGCGAGGGAGGGTGAACACTGAAGCTTTCTTT
>TRBD2|TRBV5-1|TRBJ2-3|NA
CASSLDPSGRTDTQYF
TGCGCCAGCAGCTTGGATCCTAGCGGGCGCACAGATACGCAGTATTTT
>NA|TRBV28|TRBJ1-5|NA
CASSLFQGGGNQPQHF
TGTGCCAGCAGTTTGTTTCAGGGTGGTGGCAATCAGCCCCAGCATTTT
>NA|TRBV7-2|TRBJ1-4|NA
CASSTHGANEKLFF
TGTGCCAGCAGCACACATGGAGCTAATGAAAAACTGTTTTTT
>NA|TRBV28|TRBJ1-1|NA
CASSLPQGGTEAFF
TGTGCCAGCAGTTTACCACAGGGCGGCACTGAAGCTTTCTTT
>TRBD2|TRBV5-1|TRBJ2-5|NA
CASSNTSVRVARETQYF
TGCGCCAGCAGCAATACTAGCGTAAGAGTGGCCAGGGAGACCCAGTACTTC
>NA|TRBV11-3|TRBJ1-6|NA
CASSLDTLSPLHF
TGTGCCAGCAGCTTGGACACCCTATCACCCCTCCACTTT
>TRBD2|TRBV5-1|TRBJ2-7|NA
CASSQRRGGEQYF
TGCGCCAGCAGTCAAAGACGGGGGGGCGAGCAGTACTTC
>TRBD2|TRBV15|TRBJ2-2|few
CATRTSGGTGELFF
TGTGCCACCAGGACTAGCGGGGGAACCGGGGAGCTGTTTTTT
>NA|TRBV5-1|TRBJ2-2|NA
CASTGDTGELFF
TGCGCCAGCACCGGAGACACCGGGGAGCTGTTTTTT
>TRBD1|TRBV5-6|TRBJ1-2|NA
CASSRDRGIDGYTF
TGTGCCAGCAGCCGCGACAGGGGAATTGATGGCTACACCTTC
>TRBD2|TRBV14|TRBJ2-1|NA
CASQNGGSSYNEQFF
TGTGCCAGCCAGAACGGGGGGAGCTCCTACAATGAGCAGTTCTTC
>NA|TRBV13|TRBJ1-4|few
CASSLPPRREKLFF
TGTGCCAGCAGCTTACCCCCCCGGCGGGAAAAACTGTTTTTT
>NA|TRBV14|TRBJ2-7|NA
CASSQTWGRVEQYF
TGTGCCAGCAGCCAAACGTGGGGGCGAGTCGAGCAGTACTTC